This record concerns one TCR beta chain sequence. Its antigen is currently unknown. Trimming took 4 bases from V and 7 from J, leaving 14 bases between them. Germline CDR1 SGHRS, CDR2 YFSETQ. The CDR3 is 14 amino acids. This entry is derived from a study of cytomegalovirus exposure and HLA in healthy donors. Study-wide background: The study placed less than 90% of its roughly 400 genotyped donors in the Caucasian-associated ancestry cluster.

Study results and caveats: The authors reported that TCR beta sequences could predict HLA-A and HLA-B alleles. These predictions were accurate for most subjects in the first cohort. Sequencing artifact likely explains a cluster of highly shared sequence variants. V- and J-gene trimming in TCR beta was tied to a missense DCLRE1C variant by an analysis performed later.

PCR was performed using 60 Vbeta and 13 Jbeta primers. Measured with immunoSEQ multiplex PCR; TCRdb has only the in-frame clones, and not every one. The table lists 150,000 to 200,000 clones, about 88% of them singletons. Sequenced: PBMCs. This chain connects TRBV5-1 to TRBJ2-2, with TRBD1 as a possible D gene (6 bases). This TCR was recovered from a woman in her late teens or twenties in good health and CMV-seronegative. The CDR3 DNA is TGCGCCAGCAGCCCCTCAACAGGGAGCGGGGAGCTGTTTTTT. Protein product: CASSPSTGSGELFF.